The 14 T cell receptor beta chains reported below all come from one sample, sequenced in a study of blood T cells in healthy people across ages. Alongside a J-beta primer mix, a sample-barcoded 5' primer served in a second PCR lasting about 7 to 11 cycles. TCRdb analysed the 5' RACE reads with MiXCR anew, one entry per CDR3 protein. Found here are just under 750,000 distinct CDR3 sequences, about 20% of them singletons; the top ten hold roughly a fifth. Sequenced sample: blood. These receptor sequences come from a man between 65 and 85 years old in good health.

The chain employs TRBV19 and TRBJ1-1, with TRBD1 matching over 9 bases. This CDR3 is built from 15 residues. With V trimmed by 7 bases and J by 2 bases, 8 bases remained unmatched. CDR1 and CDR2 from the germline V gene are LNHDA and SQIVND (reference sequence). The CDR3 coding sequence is TGTGCCAGTACCCCACCGGGACAGGGCAACACTGAAGCTTTCTTT. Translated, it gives CASTPPGQGNTEAFF.

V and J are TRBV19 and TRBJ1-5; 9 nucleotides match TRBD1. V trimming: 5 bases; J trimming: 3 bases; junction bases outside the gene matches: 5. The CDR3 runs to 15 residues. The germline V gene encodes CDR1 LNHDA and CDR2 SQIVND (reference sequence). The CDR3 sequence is CASSAGQGYNQPQHF. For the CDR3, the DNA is TGTGCCAGTAGTGCGGGACAGGGCTACAATCAGCCCCAGCATTTT.

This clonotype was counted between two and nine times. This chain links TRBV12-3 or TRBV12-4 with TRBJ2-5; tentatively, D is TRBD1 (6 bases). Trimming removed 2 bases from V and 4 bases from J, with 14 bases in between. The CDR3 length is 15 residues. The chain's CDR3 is CASSLPDRRGETQYF. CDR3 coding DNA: TGTGCCAGCAGTTTACCGGACAGACGAGGAGAGACCCAGTACTTC.

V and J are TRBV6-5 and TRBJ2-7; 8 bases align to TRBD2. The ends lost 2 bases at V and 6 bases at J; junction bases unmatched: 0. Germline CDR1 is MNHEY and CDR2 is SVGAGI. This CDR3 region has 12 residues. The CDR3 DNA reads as TGTGCCAGCAGTTACGCGGGGGGCGAGCAGTACTTC. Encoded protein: CASSYAGGEQYF.

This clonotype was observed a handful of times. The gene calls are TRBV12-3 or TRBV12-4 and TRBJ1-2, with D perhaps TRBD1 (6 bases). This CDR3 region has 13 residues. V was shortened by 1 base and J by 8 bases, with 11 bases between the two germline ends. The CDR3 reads CASSLDTGYGYTF. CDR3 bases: TGTGCCAGCAGTTTAGATACAGGGTACGGCTACACCTTC.

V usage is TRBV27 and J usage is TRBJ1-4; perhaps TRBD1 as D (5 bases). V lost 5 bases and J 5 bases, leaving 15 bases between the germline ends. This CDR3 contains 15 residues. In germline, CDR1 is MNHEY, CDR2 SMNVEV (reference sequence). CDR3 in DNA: TGTGCCAGCAGTCCACAAAACCGACAGAATGAAAAACTGTTTTTT. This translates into CASSPQNRQNEKLFF.

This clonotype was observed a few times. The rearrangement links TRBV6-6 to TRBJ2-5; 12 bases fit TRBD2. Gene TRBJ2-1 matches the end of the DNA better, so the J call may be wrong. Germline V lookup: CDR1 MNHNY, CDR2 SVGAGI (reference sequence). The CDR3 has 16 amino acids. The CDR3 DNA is TGTGCCAGCAGTTACTCGACTAGCGGGAGCCCCGGTGAGCAGTTCTTC. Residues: CASSYSTSGSPGEQFF.

CDR3 nucleotides: TGCAGTGCTAGAGTGGATCGGGAGTATGAGCAGTTCTTC. Translation: CSARVDREYEQFF. The J gene is TRBJ2-1, the V gene TRBV20-1; TRBD2 might be the D (6 bases). This CDR3 region has 13 residues. CDR1 is DFQATT and CDR2 is SNEGSKA in the germline V gene (reference sequence). Trimming took off 1 base at V and 8 bases at J, with 12 bases between the two ends.

This CDR3 is CSASDRADTQYF. The CDR3, as DNA: TGCAGTGCTAGCGACAGGGCAGATACGCAGTATTTT. The genes are TRBV20-1 and TRBJ2-3, with 7 positions matching TRBD1. The CDR3 runs 12 residues. V shed 3 bases and J 4 bases; nucleotides not matched to a gene: 1. Germline-derived CDR1 and CDR2 are DFQATT and SNEGSKA (reference sequence).

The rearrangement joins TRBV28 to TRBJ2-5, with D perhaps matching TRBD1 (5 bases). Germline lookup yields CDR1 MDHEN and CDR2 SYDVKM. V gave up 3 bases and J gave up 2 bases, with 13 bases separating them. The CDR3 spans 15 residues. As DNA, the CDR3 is TGTGCCAGCAGTTTTGGCCAGGGCAATCAAGAGACCCAGTACTTC. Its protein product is CASSFGQGNQETQYF.

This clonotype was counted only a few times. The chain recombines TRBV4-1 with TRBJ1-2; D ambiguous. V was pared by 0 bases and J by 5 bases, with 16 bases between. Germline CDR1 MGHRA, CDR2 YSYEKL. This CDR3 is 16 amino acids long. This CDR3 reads CASSQEVSGQSYGYTF. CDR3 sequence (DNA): TGCGCCAGCAGCCAAGAGGTTAGCGGGCAGAGTTATGGCTACACCTTC.

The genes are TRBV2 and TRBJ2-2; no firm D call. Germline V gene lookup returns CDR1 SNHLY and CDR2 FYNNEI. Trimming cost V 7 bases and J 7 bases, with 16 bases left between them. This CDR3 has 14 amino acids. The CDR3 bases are TGTGCCAGCAAGTGGGTGTTAGCTGGCGGGGAGCTGTTTTTT. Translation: CASKWVLAGGELFF.

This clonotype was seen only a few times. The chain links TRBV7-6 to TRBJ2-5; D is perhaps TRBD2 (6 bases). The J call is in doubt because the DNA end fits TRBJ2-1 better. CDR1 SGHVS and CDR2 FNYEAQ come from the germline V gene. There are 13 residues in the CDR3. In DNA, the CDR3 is TGTGCCTGTGGGCTAGCGAGAAACAATGAGCAGTTCTTC. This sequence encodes CACGLARNNEQFF.

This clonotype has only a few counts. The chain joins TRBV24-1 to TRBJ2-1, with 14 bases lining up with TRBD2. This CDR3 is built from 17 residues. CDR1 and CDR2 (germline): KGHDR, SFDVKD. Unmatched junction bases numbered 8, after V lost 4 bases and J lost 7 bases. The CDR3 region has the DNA TGTGCCACCAGTGAGTCCGGGACTAGCGGGAGAACGAATGAGCAGTTCTTC. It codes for CATSESGTSGRTNEQFF.